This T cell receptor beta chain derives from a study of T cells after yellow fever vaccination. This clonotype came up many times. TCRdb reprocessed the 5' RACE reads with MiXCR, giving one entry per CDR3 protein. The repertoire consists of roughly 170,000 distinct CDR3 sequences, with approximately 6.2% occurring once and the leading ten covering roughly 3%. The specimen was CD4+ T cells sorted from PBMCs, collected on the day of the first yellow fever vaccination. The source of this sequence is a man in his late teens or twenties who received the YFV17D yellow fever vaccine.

The CDR3 sequence is CAIRRTGPDGELFF. CDR3 sequence (DNA): TGTGCCATCAGAAGGACAGGGCCAGACGGGGAGCTGTTTTTT. The chain uses TRBV10-3 and TRBJ2-2; 8 bases align to TRBD1. CDR1 and CDR2 (germline): ENHRY, SYGVKD. The CDR3 covers 14 residues. V lost 6 bases and J lost 7; bases outside the gene matches: 7.